The 17 T cell receptor beta chains given below trace back to one sample, sequenced in a study of blood T cell repertoires in COVID-19. This table comes from immunoSEQ multiplex PCR, and its TCRdb copy is limited to in-frame clones, with some not included. The table includes some 300,000 clones, 70% to 90% detected once. The sample consisted of peripheral blood. The receptors here all came from a man between 65 and 85 years old with acute or convalescent COVID-19.

CDR3 amino acids: CASSLAGTSGYNEQFF. The DNA of the CDR3 is TGTGCCAGCAGCTTAGCCGGGACTAGCGGCTACAATGAGCAGTTCTTC. The J gene is TRBJ2-1, the V gene TRBV7-6, with 11 bases identical to TRBD2. CDR3 size: 16 residues. Germline CDR1 and CDR2: SGHVS and FNYEAQ. Losses at the gene ends were 0 bases for V and 3 bases for J; bases not matched to a gene: 1. The whole variable domain, filled in from reference TRBV7-6 and TRBJ2-1, reads GAGVSQSPRYKVTKRGQDVALRCDPISGHVSLYWYRQALGQGPEFLTYFNYEAQQDKSGLPNDRFSAERPEGSISTLTIQRTEQRDSAMYRCASSLAGTSGYNEQFFGPGTRLTVL.

The rearrangement links TRBV7-2 to TRBJ2-2; 12 bases fit TRBD2. CDR3 size: 15 residues. V lost 4 bases to trimming and J lost 7 bases; unmatched junction nucleotides: 4. Germline-derived CDR1 and CDR2 are SGHTA and FQGNSA. The CDR3 DNA is TGTGCCAGCAGCTGGACTAGCGGGACGGTCGGGGAGCTGTTTTTT. Translated: CASSWTSGTVGELFF.

This chain uses TRBV7-2 with TRBJ2-7; weak D call: TRBD1 (6 bases). The CDR3 has 13 amino acids. Germline assignment: CDR1 SGHTA and CDR2 FQGNSA. Trimming pared 2 bases from V and 7 bases from J, leaving 12 bases between. This CDR3 is CASSLQGLGEQYF. The CDR3 DNA reads TGTGCCAGCAGCTTACAGGGGTTGGGGGAGCAGTACTTC. Looking up the rest from reference TRBV7-2 and TRBJ2-7 gives the full variable domain: GAGVSQSPSNKVTEKGKDVELRCDPISGHTALYWYRQSLGQGLEFLIYFQGNSAPDKSGLPSDRFSAERTGGSVSTLTIQRTQQEDSAVYLCASSLQGLGEQYFGPGTRLTVT.

This clone was seen a handful of times. The CDR3 reads CASRGDRAYEQYF. The CDR3 bases are TGTGCCAGCAGAGGGGACAGGGCCTACGAGCAGTACTTC. V is TRBV25-1 and J is TRBJ2-7, with 9 positions matching TRBD1. The J segment lost 2 bases and the V segment lost 6 bases, leaving 2 bases of the junction unmatched. The CDR3 consists of 13 residues. In germline, CDR1 is MGHDK, CDR2 SYGVNS.

The chain couples TRBV6-5 to TRBJ1-2; a weak D match, TRBD1 (5 bases). CDR1 is MNHEY, CDR2 SVGAGI, per germline. This CDR3 has 13 residues. The V end was cut by 7 bases, the J end by 4 bases, with 13 bases between. This CDR3 is CASMWAQGYGYTF. DNA for the CDR3: TGTGCCAGCATGTGGGCGCAGGGCTATGGCTACACCTTC.

V usage is TRBV5-4 and J usage is TRBJ1-1, with TRBD1 identical over 7 bases. Trimming removed 4 bases from V and 8 bases from J; junction bases left unmatched: 11. The CDR3 loop spans 14 amino acids. Germline loops: CDR1 SGHNT, CDR2 YYREEE (reference sequence). The CDR3 region has the DNA TGTGCCAGCAGCGCGGACCATCAGGGGGAAGAAGCTTTCTTT. Its translation is CASSADHQGEEAFF.

This clone was recorded once. The chain uses TRBV7-9 and TRBJ2-2; D might be TRBD2 (6 bases). V lost 7 bases and J 6 bases, leaving 18 bases between the germline ends. The CDR3 length is 15 residues. Germline assignment: CDR1 SEHNR and CDR2 FQNEAQ (reference sequence). The CDR3: CASKSTGGLAGELFF. The CDR3 DNA is TGTGCCAGCAAATCGACTGGGGGGTTGGCCGGGGAGCTGTTTTTT.

The V gene is TRBV27, the J gene TRBJ1-1, with unresolved D. The CDR3 extends over 13 amino acids. Trimming left V 7 bases short and J 5 bases short, with 14 bases between. Germline loops: CDR1 MNHEY, CDR2 SMNVEV (reference sequence). CDR3: CASNSHAGTEAFF. CDR3 DNA: TGTGCCAGCAATTCCCATGCCGGGACTGAAGCTTTCTTT.

The chain recombines TRBV18 with TRBJ2-1, with TRBD1 as a possible D gene (6 bases). Trimming shortened V by 6 bases and J by 8 bases, and 14 bases separated the two germline ends. This CDR3 contains 13 residues. Germline V CDR1 and CDR2: KGHSH, LQKENI. The CDR3 reads CASSQNREDEQFF. CDR3 sequence (DNA): TGTGCCAGCTCCCAGAACAGGGAAGATGAGCAGTTCTTC.

The V gene is TRBV2, the J gene TRBJ1-5; D may be TRBD1 (6 bases). The CDR3 contains 15 residues. V dropped 6 bases and J dropped 4 bases, with 16 bases sitting between them. CDR1 SNHLY and CDR2 FYNNEI come from the germline V gene. Here the CDR3 reads CASRGAQGWNQPQHF. The CDR3 DNA reads as TGTGCCAGCAGGGGGGCCCAAGGTTGGAATCAGCCCCAGCATTTT.

The CDR3 loop reads CASTRSRVTGELFF. In DNA, the CDR3 is TGTGCCAGCACCCGGTCGCGGGTCACCGGGGAGCTGTTTTTT. The chain joins TRBV6-5 to TRBJ2-2, with D possibly TRBD2 on 5 matching bases. Trimming stripped 7 bases from V and 4 bases from J, with 13 bases between. The CDR3 is 14 amino acids. Germline V gene lookup returns CDR1 MNHEY and CDR2 SVGAGI.

This clone was observed once. V gene TRBV14 combines with J gene TRBJ1-5, with a possible D match to TRBD1 (6 bases). This CDR3 is built from 16 residues. The germline V gene encodes CDR1 SGHDN and CDR2 FVKESK. Trimming pared 4 bases from V and 0 bases from J, leaving 13 bases between. CDR3 DNA sequence: TGTGCCAGCAGCCCCGGTACAGGGAGTAGCAATCAGCCCCAGCATTTT. Translation: CASSPGTGSSNQPQHF.

The chain has TRBV7-6 and TRBJ2-1; possible D gene TRBD1, 6 bases. Germline-derived CDR1 and CDR2 are SGHVS and FNYEAQ. The CDR3 loop spans 15 amino acids. V lost 3 bases, J lost 3 bases, and 12 bases lay in between. Written as DNA, the CDR3 is TGTGCCAGCAGCTTGACAGGAGTCCACTACAATGAGCAGTTCTTC. It translates to CASSLTGVHYNEQFF.

The table lists this clone with a few counts. V usage is TRBV4-1 and J usage is TRBJ1-6, with 10 bases matching TRBD1. There are 14 residues in the CDR3. The junction had 1 base not matched to a gene; V was cut back by 4 bases and J by 7 bases. Germline CDR1 is MGHRA and CDR2 is YSYEKL. In DNA form, the CDR3 reads TGCGCCAGCAGCCTGGGACAGGGGAATTCACCCCTCCACTTT. It yields the protein CASSLGQGNSPLHF.

The CDR3 DNA follows: TGTGCCAGCTCACAAACCGGGACAGATAATTCACCCCTCCACTTT. The encoded protein is CASSQTGTDNSPLHF. The rearrangement joins TRBV18 to TRBJ1-6; TRBD1 agrees at 7 bases. Trimming at V came to 4 bases and at J to 5 bases, leaving 5 bases not matched to a gene. CDR1 is KGHSH and CDR2 is LQKENI in the germline V gene. This CDR3 is built from 15 residues. Using reference TRBV18 and TRBJ1-6 for the parts outside the CDR3, the full variable domain is NAGVMQNPRHLVRRRGQEARLRCSPMKGHSHVYWYRQLPEEGLKFMVYLQKENIIDESGMPKERFSAEFPKEGPSILRIQQVVRGDSAAYFCASSQTGTDNSPLHFGNGTRLTVT.

The chain has TRBV11-3 and TRBJ2-5; 7 nucleotides align to TRBD1. The CDR3 has 15 residues. Germline V CDR1 and CDR2: SGHNT, YENEEA. Trimming removed 1 base from V and 5 bases from J; junction bases left unmatched: 7. The CDR3 is CASSLGLQGMETQYF. The CDR3 DNA follows: TGTGCCAGCAGCTTAGGATTACAGGGGATGGAGACCCAGTACTTC. The variable domain in full, with the rest retrieved from reference TRBV11-3 and TRBJ2-5, is EAGVVQSPRYKIIEKKQPVAFWCNPISGHNTLYWYLQNLGQGPELLIRYENEEAVDDSQLPKDRFSAERLKGVDSTLKIQPAELGDSAVYLCASSLGLQGMETQYFGPGTRLLVL.

The gene calls are TRBV9 and TRBJ1-2; 10 bases map to TRBD1. CDR1 is SGDLS, CDR2 YYNGEE, per germline. V shed 3 bases, J shed 8 bases, and the junction held 10 bases outside the gene matches. This CDR3 has 15 amino acids. CDR3 loop: CASSGGQGKLLGYTF. CDR3 sequence (DNA): TGTGCCAGCAGCGGGGGACAGGGGAAGCTTCTCGGCTACACCTTC.